This T cell receptor beta chain was sequenced in a study of molecular identifiers for immune sequencing clone quantification. V lost 3 bases and J lost 9; bases outside the gene matches: 9. This CDR3 has 15 residues. Per the germline V gene, CDR1 is SEHNR and CDR2 is FQNEAQ (reference sequence). For bulk TCR libraries, previously described methods and listed TCR primers were used. TCRdb analysed the PCR reads with MiXCR anew, one entry per CDR3 protein. The sample holds some 590,000 distinct CDR3 sequences, 25% seen once. This clonotype was observed many times. Its antigen is as yet unknown. General study points: It was shown that clones above 20 RNA copies held over 98% of effector molecules, but under 1% in naive cells. One cell's worth of spiked Jurkat TCR RNA was reportedly detectable among about a million naive cells.

The CD8+CD4-CCR7+CD45RA+ phenotype defined the sorted naive CD8 T cells. Sequencing used naive CD8+ T cells from blood, with Jurkat cell RNA spiked in. Subset here: FACS-sorted CD8+CD4-CCR7+CD45RA+ naive T cells. The rearrangement links TRBV7-9 to TRBJ2-4; 9 bases agree with TRBD2. The sequence came from a human donor in good health. Some libraries in this study had Jurkat cell RNA spiked in. CDR3 nucleotide sequence: TGTGCCAGCAGCTTTTCTATAGCGGGAGAGGGCATTCAGTACTTC. Encoded protein: CASSFSIAGEGIQYF.